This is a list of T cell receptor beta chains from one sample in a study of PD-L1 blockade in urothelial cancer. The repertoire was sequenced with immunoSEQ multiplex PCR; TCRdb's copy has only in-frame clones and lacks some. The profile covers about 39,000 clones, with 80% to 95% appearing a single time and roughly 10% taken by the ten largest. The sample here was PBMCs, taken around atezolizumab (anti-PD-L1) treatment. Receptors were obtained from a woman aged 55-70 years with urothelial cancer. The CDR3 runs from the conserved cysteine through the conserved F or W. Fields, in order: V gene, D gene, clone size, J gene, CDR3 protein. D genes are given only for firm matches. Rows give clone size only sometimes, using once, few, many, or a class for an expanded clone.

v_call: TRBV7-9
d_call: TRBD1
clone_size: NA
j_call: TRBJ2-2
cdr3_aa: CASKTGTANTGELFF

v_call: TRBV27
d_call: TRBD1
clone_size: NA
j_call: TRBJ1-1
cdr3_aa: CASSLPGQGREVFF

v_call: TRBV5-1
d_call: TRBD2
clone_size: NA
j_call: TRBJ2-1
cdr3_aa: CASSFGLAGVRYNEQFF

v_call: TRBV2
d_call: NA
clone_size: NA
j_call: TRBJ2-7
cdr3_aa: CASLQGFSSYEQYF

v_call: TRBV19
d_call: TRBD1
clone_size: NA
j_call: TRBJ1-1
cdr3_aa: CASSSRDRLPTEAFF

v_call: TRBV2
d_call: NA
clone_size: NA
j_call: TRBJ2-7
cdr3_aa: CASSVEEQYF

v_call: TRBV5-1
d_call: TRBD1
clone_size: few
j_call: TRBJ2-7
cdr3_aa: CASSLAPGQGAYEQYF

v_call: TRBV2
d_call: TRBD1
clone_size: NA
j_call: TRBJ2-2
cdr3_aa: CASRGLETGGSGELFF

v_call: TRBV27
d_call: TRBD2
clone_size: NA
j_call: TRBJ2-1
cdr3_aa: CASRPPGLGWEQFF

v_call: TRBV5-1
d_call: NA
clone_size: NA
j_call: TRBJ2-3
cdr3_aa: CASSLYSTDTQYF

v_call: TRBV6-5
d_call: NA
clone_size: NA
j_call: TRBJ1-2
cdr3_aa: CASSYMGSYTF

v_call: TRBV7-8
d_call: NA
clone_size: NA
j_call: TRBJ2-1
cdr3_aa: CATRGTSPWQFF

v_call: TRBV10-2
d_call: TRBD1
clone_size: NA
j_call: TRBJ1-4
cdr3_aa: CASLEGDRALLEGDEKLFF

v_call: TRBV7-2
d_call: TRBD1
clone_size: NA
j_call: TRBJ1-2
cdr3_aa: CASSRGTAGYGYTF

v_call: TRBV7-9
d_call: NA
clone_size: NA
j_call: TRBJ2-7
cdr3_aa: CASSLAGANYYEQYF

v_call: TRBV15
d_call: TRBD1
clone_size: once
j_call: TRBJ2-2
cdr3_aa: CATSSYRGRDTGELFF

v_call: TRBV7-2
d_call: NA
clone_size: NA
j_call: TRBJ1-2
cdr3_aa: CASSPYLSDGYTF

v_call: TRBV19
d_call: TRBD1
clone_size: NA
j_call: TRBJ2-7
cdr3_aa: CASSMSGQGAYEQYF

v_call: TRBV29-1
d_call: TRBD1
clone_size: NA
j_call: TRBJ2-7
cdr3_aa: CSVGQGIYEQYF

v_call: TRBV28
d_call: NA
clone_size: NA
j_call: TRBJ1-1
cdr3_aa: CASSGGSHITEAFF

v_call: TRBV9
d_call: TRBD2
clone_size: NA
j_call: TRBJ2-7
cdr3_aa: CASSEGLARGAYEQYF

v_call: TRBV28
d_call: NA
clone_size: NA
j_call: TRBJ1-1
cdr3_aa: CASSKTRRGVNTEAFF

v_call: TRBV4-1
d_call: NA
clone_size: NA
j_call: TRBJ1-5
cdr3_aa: CASSQGSYSPQPQHF

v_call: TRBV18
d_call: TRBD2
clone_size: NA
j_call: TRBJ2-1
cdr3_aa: CASSPRTSGYNEQFF